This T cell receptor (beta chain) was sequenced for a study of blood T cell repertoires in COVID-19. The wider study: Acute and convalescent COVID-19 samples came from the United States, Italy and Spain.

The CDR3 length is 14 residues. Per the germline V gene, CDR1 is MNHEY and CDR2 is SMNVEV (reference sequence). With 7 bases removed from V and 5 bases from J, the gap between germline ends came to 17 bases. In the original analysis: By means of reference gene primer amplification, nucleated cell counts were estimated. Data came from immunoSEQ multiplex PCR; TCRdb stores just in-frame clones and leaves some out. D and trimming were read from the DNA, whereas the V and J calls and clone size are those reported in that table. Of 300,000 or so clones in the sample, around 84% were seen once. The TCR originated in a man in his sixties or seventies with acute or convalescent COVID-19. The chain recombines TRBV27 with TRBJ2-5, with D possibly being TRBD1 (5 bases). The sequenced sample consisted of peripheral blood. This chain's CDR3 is CASKRLQDPETQYF. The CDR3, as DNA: TGTGCCAGCAAGAGATTACAGGATCCGGAGACCCAGTACTTC.